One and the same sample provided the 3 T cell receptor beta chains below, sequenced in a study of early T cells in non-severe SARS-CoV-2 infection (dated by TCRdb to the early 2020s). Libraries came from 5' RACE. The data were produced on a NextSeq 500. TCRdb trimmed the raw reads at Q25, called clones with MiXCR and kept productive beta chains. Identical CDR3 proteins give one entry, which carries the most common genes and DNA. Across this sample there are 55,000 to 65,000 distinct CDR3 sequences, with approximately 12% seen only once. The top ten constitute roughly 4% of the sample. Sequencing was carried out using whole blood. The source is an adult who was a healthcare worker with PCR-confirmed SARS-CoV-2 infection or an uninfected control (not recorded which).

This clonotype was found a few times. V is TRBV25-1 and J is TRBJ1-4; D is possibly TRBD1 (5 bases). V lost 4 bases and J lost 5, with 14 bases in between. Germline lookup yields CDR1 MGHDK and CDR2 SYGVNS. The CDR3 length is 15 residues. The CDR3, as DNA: TGTGCCAGCAGTGCTCTAGACAGCCTAAATGAAAAACTGTTTTTT. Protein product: CASSALDSLNEKLFF.

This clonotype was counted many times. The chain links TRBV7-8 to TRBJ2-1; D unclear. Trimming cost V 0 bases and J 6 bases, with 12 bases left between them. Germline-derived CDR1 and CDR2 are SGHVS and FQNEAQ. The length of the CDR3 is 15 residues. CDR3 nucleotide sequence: TGTGCCAGCAGCTTAGCACCTACCCGCGGCAATGAGCAGTTCTTC. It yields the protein CASSLAPTRGNEQFF.

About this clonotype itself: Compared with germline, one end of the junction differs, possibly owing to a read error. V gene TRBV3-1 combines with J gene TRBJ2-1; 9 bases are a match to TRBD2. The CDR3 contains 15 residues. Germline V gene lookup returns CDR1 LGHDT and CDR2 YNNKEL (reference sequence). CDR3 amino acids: CASSQGSGSYDEQFF. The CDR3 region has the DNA TGTGCCAGCAGCCAAGGTAGCGGGAGCTACGATGAGCAGTTCTTC.